The 25 T cell receptor beta chains below all came from one sample that was sequenced in a study of T-cell memory formation after mild COVID-19. A single record per CDR3 protein comes from TCRdb applying MiXCR to the 5' RACE reads. Here the sample spans almost 550,000 distinct CDR3 sequences, over 20% being singletons. The sample was PBMCs or a T cell subset sorted from them (not recorded which). The receptors were gathered from an adult woman who had mild COVID-19 (a few samples of this study predate the infection). Cell type and time point are not known.

The chain employs TRBV7-9 and TRBJ1-2; 8 bases match TRBD1. The CDR3 extends over 15 amino acids. Germline V lookup: CDR1 SEHNR, CDR2 FQNEAQ (reference sequence). Trimming cost V 4 bases and J 4 bases; bases outside gene matches: 8. The CDR3 DNA reads as TGTGCCAGCAGCTCGGGAGCAGGGGGCATCTATGGCTACACCTTC. Protein product: CASSSGAGGIYGYTF.

This chain joins TRBV20-1 and TRBJ1-6, with 7 positions matching TRBD1. With 7 bases clipped from V and 9 bases from J, the junction kept 9 bases outside the gene matches. CDR1 is DFQATT and CDR2 is SNEGSKA in the germline V gene (reference sequence). The CDR3 is made up of 13 amino acids. The CDR3 DNA sequence: TGCAGTGTAGGGAGGGGGCAGAGTTCACCCCTCCACTTT. Translation gives CSVGRGQSSPLHF.

The chain links TRBV30 to TRBJ1-1, with D unclear. Germline CDR1 GTSNPN, CDR2 SVGIG (reference sequence). Trimming pared 2 bases from V and 0 bases from J, leaving 13 bases between. The CDR3 has 15 amino acids. The CDR3 DNA sequence: TGTGCCTGGAGTCCAGACACCTTCTTGAACACTGAAGCTTTCTTT. This gives the protein CAWSPDTFLNTEAFF.

This chain joins TRBV7-8 and TRBJ2-5, with 8 bases lining up with TRBD1. Trimming cost V 3 bases and J 4 bases; bases outside gene matches: 7. Germline-derived CDR1 and CDR2 are SGHVS and FQNEAQ. This CDR3 contains 15 residues. The CDR3 reads CASSLGRGQGETQYF. The CDR3 nucleotides read TGTGCCAGCAGCTTGGGCAGGGGGCAAGGAGAGACCCAGTACTTC.

A few counts support this clonotype. V usage is TRBV5-1 and J usage is TRBJ1-4, with TRBD1 identical over 9 bases. V lost 4 bases to trimming and J lost 3 bases; unmatched junction nucleotides: 4. From germline, CDR1 is SGHRS and CDR2 YFSETQ. This CDR3 is built from 15 residues. CDR3 coding DNA: TGCGCCAGCAGCCCACAGGGGGCGTCTAATGAAAAACTGTTTTTT. This gives the protein CASSPQGASNEKLFF.

The chain recombines TRBV7-9 with TRBJ2-7; 8 bases fit TRBD2. J gave up 1 base and V 5 bases, and 7 bases lay outside the gene matches. CDR1 and CDR2 (germline): SEHNR, FQNEAQ (reference sequence). The CDR3 runs to 15 residues. The CDR3 DNA is TGTGCCAGCAGCCCCCGGGAGGGGCCGTCCTACGAGCAGTACTTC. This sequence encodes CASSPREGPSYEQYF. The full variable domain, completed using reference TRBV7-9 and TRBJ2-7, is DTGVSQNPRHKITKRGQNVTFRCDPISEHNRLYWYRQTLGQGPEFLTYFQNEAQLEKSRLLSDRFSAERPKGSFSTLEIQRTEQGDSAMYLCASSPREGPSYEQYFGPGTRLTVT.

This chain links TRBV5-5 with TRBJ1-5; 9 bases match TRBD1. The CDR3 has 16 amino acids. The trim removed 4 bases at V and 3 bases at J, leaving 8 bases unmatched. Germline V CDR1 and CDR2: SGHKS, YYEKEE (reference sequence). As DNA, the CDR3 is TGTGCCAGCAGCGTGGGACAGGGTAGCGTCAATCAGCCCCAGCATTTT. Its translation is CASSVGQGSVNQPQHF. Based on the CDR3 plus reference TRBV5-5 and TRBJ1-5, the full variable domain is DAGVTQSPTHLIKTRGQQVTLRCSPISGHKSVSWYQQVLGQGPQFIFQYYEKEERGRGNFPDRFSARQFPNYSSELNVNALLLGDSALYLCASSVGQGSVNQPQHFGDGTRLSIL.

V and J are TRBV2 and TRBJ1-1; D ambiguous. V was pared by 5 bases and J by 2 bases, with 12 bases between. Germline CDR1 SNHLY, CDR2 FYNNEI. There are 14 residues in the CDR3. CDR3 in amino acids: CASSWTAPNTEAFF. For the CDR3, the DNA is TGTGCCAGCAGTTGGACCGCCCCCAACACTGAAGCTTTCTTT.

This clonotype was counted many times. The V call is TRBV12-3 or TRBV12-4, the J call TRBJ2-1; TRBD1 matches at 8 bases. This CDR3 is built from 13 residues. V lost 5 bases to trimming and J lost 7 bases; unmatched junction nucleotides: 4. This chain's CDR3 is CASSRTGWNEQFF. CDR3 DNA sequence: TGTGCCAGCAGTCGGACAGGGTGGAATGAGCAGTTCTTC.

To note about this clonotype: A much larger clone lies one base from this, so it may be a read error. The chain carries TRBV7-2 and TRBJ2-5; 7 nucleotides line up with TRBD2. Trimming removed 4 bases from V and 5 bases from J; junction bases left unmatched: 7. There are 14 residues in the CDR3. The germline CDR1 and CDR2 sequences are SGHTA and FQGNSA. The CDR3 region has the DNA TGTGCCAGCAGCTATAGCGTGGGAGGGGAGACCCAGTACTTC. It encodes CASSYSVGGETQYF. The full variable domain, completed using reference TRBV7-2 and TRBJ2-5, is GAGVSQSPSNKVTEKGKDVELRCDPISGHTALYWYRQSLGQGLEFLIYFQGNSAPDKSGLPSDRFSAERTGGSVSTLTIQRTQQEDSAVYLCASSYSVGGETQYFGPGTRLLVL.

The J gene is TRBJ2-7, the V gene TRBV9; 9 bases agree with TRBD2. Per the germline V gene, CDR1 is SGDLS and CDR2 is YYNGEE. J lost 4 bases, V lost 2 bases, and 4 bases had no gene match. The CDR3 has 14 amino acids. The CDR3 DNA follows: TGTGCCAGCAGCGTGACTAGCGGACAGTACGAGCAGTACTTC. As protein: CASSVTSGQYEQYF.

The chain carries TRBV7-9 and TRBJ2-1; D might be TRBD2 (6 bases). The V gene lost 6 bases and the J gene lost 5 bases, with 20 bases spanning the gap. Germline V CDR1 and CDR2: SEHNR, FQNEAQ (reference sequence). This CDR3 is built from 16 residues. The CDR3 coding sequence is TGTGCCAGCAGTCTCCTAGCGTTTGGTGTGAACAATGAGCAGTTCTTC. This translates into CASSLLAFGVNNEQFF. The full variable domain, rest sourced from reference TRBV7-9 and TRBJ2-1, is DTGVSQNPRHKITKRGQNVTFRCDPISEHNRLYWYRQTLGQGPEFLTYFQNEAQLEKSRLLSDRFSAERPKGSFSTLEIQRTEQGDSAMYLCASSLLAFGVNNEQFFGPGTRLTVL.

This clonotype has just a few counts. CDR3 residues: CASSSSLTAYGYTF. The CDR3 nucleotides read TGTGCCAGCAGTTCCTCTTTGACAGCTTATGGCTACACCTTC. The V and J genes are TRBV2 and TRBJ1-2; weak D call: TRBD1 (5 bases). V lost 5 bases, J lost 5 bases, and 15 bases lay in between. The CDR3 extends over 14 amino acids. Germline CDR1 is SNHLY and CDR2 is FYNNEI.

This clonotype showed up just a few times. V is TRBV7-8 and J is TRBJ2-1, with 12 bases fitting TRBD2. The V segment lost 10 bases and the J segment 0 bases; nucleotides outside the gene matches: 10. CDR3 length: 17 amino acids. Germline loops: CDR1 SGHVS, CDR2 FQNEAQ. This CDR3 is CANRRLAGAHSYNEQFF. The CDR3 DNA reads as TGTGCCAACCGTAGACTAGCGGGGGCCCACTCCTACAATGAGCAGTTCTTC.

This clonotype was seen a few times. The chain uses TRBV27 and TRBJ2-1; 8 bases agree with TRBD1. V shed 6 bases, J shed 4 bases, and the junction held 11 bases outside the gene matches. Germline V gene sequence: CDR1 MNHEY, CDR2 SMNVEV (reference sequence). The CDR3 contains 16 residues. CDR3 in amino acids: CASRTAGTGAYNEQFF. In DNA form, the CDR3 reads TGTGCCAGCAGGACGGCCGGGACAGGAGCATACAATGAGCAGTTCTTC.

This sequence joins TRBV7-2 and TRBJ2-7, with 7 bases fitting TRBD2. This CDR3 has 14 amino acids. Germline-derived CDR1 and CDR2 are SGHTA and FQGNSA. After removal of 0 bases from V and 4 bases from J, the junction contained 3 bases not matched to a gene. The CDR3 DNA reads TGTGCCAGCAGCTTAGCGGGAGGGATGTACGAGCAGTACTTC. It translates to CASSLAGGMYEQYF.

The chain links TRBV6-5 to TRBJ1-6; D is perhaps TRBD1 (5 bases). V lost 0 bases and J lost 8, with 8 bases in between. This CDR3 is 14 amino acids long. Germline values: CDR1 MNHEY, CDR2 SVGAGI. In DNA, the CDR3 is TGTGCCAGCAGTTACTCAGGCAGGGATTCACCCCTCCACTTT. As protein: CASSYSGRDSPLHF.

This clonotype was counted ten times or more. This chain joins TRBV7-3 and TRBJ2-7, with 9 bases aligning to TRBD2. Germline loops: CDR1 SGHTA, CDR2 FQGTGA. CDR3 length: 16 amino acids. The V segment lost 5 bases and the J segment 3 bases; nucleotides outside the gene matches: 11. CDR3 sequence reads: CASSPYGASGVYEQYF. CDR3 bases: TGTGCCAGCAGCCCCTACGGGGCTAGCGGGGTCTACGAGCAGTACTTC. Based on the CDR3 plus reference TRBV7-3 and TRBJ2-7, the full variable domain is GAGVSQTPSNKVTEKGKYVELRCDPISGHTALYWYRQSLGQGPEFLIYFQGTGAADDSGLPNDRFFAVRPEGSVSTLKIQRTERGDSAVYLCASSPYGASGVYEQYFGPGTRLTVT.

This chain links TRBV12-3 or TRBV12-4 with TRBJ2-7, with 12 positions matching TRBD1. The trim removed 6 bases at V and 4 bases at J, leaving 4 bases unmatched. The CDR3 loop spans 14 amino acids. The chain's CDR3 is CASRQGQGAYEQYF. As DNA, the CDR3 is TGTGCCAGCAGACAGGGACAGGGGGCTTACGAGCAGTACTTC.

In its sample, this clonotype was seen a few times. The chain's CDR3 is CASSLMQGFFSPLHF. CDR3 DNA sequence: TGTGCCAGCAGCCTAATGCAGGGTTTTTTCTCACCCCTCCACTTT. This sequence joins TRBV7-2 and TRBJ1-6; D may be TRBD1 (5 bases). V lost 5 bases and J 10 bases, leaving 18 bases between the germline ends. The CDR3 is 15 residues long. CDR1 is SGHTA and CDR2 is FQGNSA in the germline V gene.

This clonotype was observed a few times. The J gene is TRBJ1-3, the V gene TRBV7-2, with 7 bases fitting TRBD1. J lost 1 base, V lost 4 bases, and 7 bases had no gene match. The germline V gene encodes CDR1 SGHTA and CDR2 FQGNSA. The CDR3 has 16 amino acids. CDR3 in DNA: TGTGCCAGCAGCTCCCGTGACAGGGTATCTGGAAACACCATATATTTT. As protein: CASSSRDRVSGNTIYF.

This clonotype was observed a few times. The V gene is TRBV29-1, the J gene TRBJ2-2, with D possibly matching TRBD2 (7 bases). The ends were cut back, 3 bases at V and 5 bases at J, with 13 bases in the middle. CDR1 is SQVTM and CDR2 is ANQGSEA in the germline V gene. This CDR3 spans 14 amino acids. Written as DNA, the CDR3 is TGCAGCGTTGAGGGAGGGGGTGAAACCGGGGAGCTGTTTTTT. Its protein product is CSVEGGGETGELFF.

This clonotype was found many times. The DNA of the CDR3 is TGTGCCAGCAGTTTGTGGACTAGCGGGAGCTCCTACAATGAGCAGTTCTTC. Translated: CASSLWTSGSSYNEQFF. The V gene is TRBV12-3 or TRBV12-4, the J gene TRBJ2-1; 13 bases align to TRBD2. J lost 0 bases, V lost 3 bases, and 2 bases had no gene match. The CDR3 covers 17 residues.

There are a few counts of this clonotype. The chain combines TRBV5-5 with TRBJ2-5; TRBD2 agrees at 7 bases. There are 15 residues in the CDR3. Germline loops: CDR1 SGHKS, CDR2 YYEKEE (reference sequence). V was pared by 3 bases and J by 5 bases, with 10 bases of the junction left unmatched. The CDR3, as DNA: TGTGCCAGCAGCTCCTGGGGAGGGGCGGGGGAGACCCAGTACTTC. It translates to CASSSWGGAGETQYF.

This chain connects TRBV7-9 to TRBJ2-7; 9 nucleotides align to TRBD2. The CDR3 spans 15 residues. The junction had 6 bases not matched to a gene; V was cut back by 2 bases and J by 4 bases. Germline V gives CDR1 SEHNR, CDR2 FQNEAQ (reference sequence). The CDR3 DNA follows: TGTGCCAGCAGCTTAACGGCTAGCGGGGATTACGAGCAGTACTTC. It translates to CASSLTASGDYEQYF.